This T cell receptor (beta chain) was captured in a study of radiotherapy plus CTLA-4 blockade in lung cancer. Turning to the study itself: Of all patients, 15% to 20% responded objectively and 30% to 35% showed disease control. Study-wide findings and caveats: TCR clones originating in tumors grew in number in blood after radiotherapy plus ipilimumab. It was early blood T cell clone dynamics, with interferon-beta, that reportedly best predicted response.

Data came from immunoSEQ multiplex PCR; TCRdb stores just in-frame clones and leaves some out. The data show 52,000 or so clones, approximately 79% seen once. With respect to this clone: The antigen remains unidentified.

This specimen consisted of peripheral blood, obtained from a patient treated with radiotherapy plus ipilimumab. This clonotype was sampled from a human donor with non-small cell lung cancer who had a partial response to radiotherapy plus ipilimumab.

CDR3 coding DNA: TGTGCCAGCAGCCTCGACATCTATGGCTACACCTTC. Its translation is CASSLDIYGYTF. The rearrangement uses TRBV11-2 and TRBJ1-2; no firm D call. V was shortened by 5 bases and J by 4 bases, with 8 bases between the two germline ends. The CDR3 totals 12 residues. Germline V CDR1 and CDR2: SGHAT, FQNNGV.